One sample yielded the 3 T cell receptor beta chains listed below, sequenced in a study of identical twins. Using its own MiXCR run on the 5' RACE reads, TCRdb lists one record per CDR3 protein. The sample holds fewer than 900,000 distinct CDR3 sequences, approximately 18% seen once. These same data were also listed under a study on T cells expressing NK-cell markers.

Material: PBMCs. These receptor sequences come from a woman under 30 in good health.

The sample holds a few counts of this clonotype. The chain combines TRBV30 with TRBJ2-1; D is possibly TRBD2 (5 bases). V was shortened by 0 bases and J by 9 bases, with 12 bases between the two germline ends. This CDR3 has 13 residues. Germline V gene sequence: CDR1 GTSNPN, CDR2 SVGIG (reference sequence). The CDR3 reads CAWSVVRGAEQFF. CDR3 DNA sequence: TGTGCCTGGAGTGTAGTTCGGGGAGCTGAGCAGTTCTTC.

This chain connects TRBV12-3 or TRBV12-4 to TRBJ1-1, with D maybe TRBD1 (6 bases). Trimming removed 1 base from V and 3 bases from J, with 9 bases in between. CDR3 length: 14 residues. DNA for the CDR3: TGTGCCAGCAGTTTAGTGGGGGCGGACACTGAAGCTTTCTTT. Translated: CASSLVGADTEAFF.

V and J are TRBV7-9 and TRBJ1-1, with 8 bases aligning to TRBD1. The V gene end was trimmed by 2 bases and the J gene end by 6 bases; junction bases not matched to a gene: 2. The CDR3 contains 13 residues. Germline V lookup: CDR1 SEHNR, CDR2 FQNEAQ (reference sequence). The CDR3 sequence is CASSLQGASEAFF. The CDR3 region has the DNA TGTGCCAGCAGCTTACAGGGGGCTTCTGAAGCTTTCTTT.